Presented here are 21 T cell receptor beta chains from one specimen sequenced in a study of beta chain features in type 1 diabetes. The investigators reverse transcribed all of the isolated RNA, so they sequenced expressed TCRB transcripts. Sequencing used immunoSEQ multiplex PCR; TCRdb keeps in-frame clones, though not all of them. The table records some 150,000 clones, about 10% of them present only once. Sequenced material: naive CD4+ T cells from blood. All receptors derive from a man aged 18-30 years in good health.

The chain carries TRBV6-5 and TRBJ2-5; 9 bases agree with TRBD2. With V trimmed by 7 bases and J by 4 bases, 10 bases remained unmatched. CDR1 MNHEY and CDR2 SVGAGI come from the germline V gene. There are 15 residues in the CDR3. The CDR3 spells CASKRPGLALETQYF. In DNA, the CDR3 is TGTGCCAGCAAAAGACCGGGACTAGCCCTAGAGACCCAGTACTTC.

This clone was seen a handful of times. The chain has TRBV6-5 and TRBJ2-7; D uncertain. The germline CDR1 and CDR2 sequences are MNHEY and SVGAGI. The CDR3 has 14 amino acids. V lost 2 bases and J lost 0, with 8 bases in between. The DNA of the CDR3 is TGTGCCAGCAGTTACATGAGACACTCCTACGAGCAGTACTTC. Protein product: CASSYMRHSYEQYF.

This clone has only a few counts. This sequence joins TRBV9 and TRBJ1-5; 7 nucleotides agree with TRBD1. The CDR3 runs to 15 residues. V was pared by 4 bases and J by 0 bases, with 4 bases of the junction left unmatched. Germline V gene lookup returns CDR1 SGDLS and CDR2 YYNGEE. For the CDR3, the DNA is TGTGCCAGCAGCTACGGGACAGATAGCAATCAGCCCCAGCATTTT. Its translation is CASSYGTDSNQPQHF.

The chain recombines TRBV7-2 with TRBJ2-3; tentative D call: TRBD2 (5 bases). Germline V gives CDR1 SGHTA, CDR2 FQGNSA. The CDR3 spans 15 residues. The V gene lost 7 bases and the J gene lost 1 base, with 15 bases spanning the gap. The CDR3 loop is CASTLLTGGTDTQYF. In nucleotides, the CDR3 is TGTGCCAGCACCCTCCTAACCGGGGGCACAGATACGCAGTATTTT. Together with reference TRBV7-2 and TRBJ2-3, the CDR3 gives the full variable domain: GAGVSQSPSNKVTEKGKDVELRCDPISGHTALYWYRQSLGQGLEFLIYFQGNSAPDKSGLPSDRFSAERTGGSVSTLTIQRTQQEDSAVYLCASTLLTGGTDTQYFGPGTRLTVL.

A few counts support this clone. This chain connects TRBV5-4 to TRBJ2-3, with TRBD2 matching over 9 bases. CDR1 and CDR2 from the germline V gene are SGHNT and YYREEE (reference sequence). This CDR3 has 16 amino acids. Losses at the gene ends were 4 bases for V and 0 bases for J; bases not matched to a gene: 6. The CDR3 sequence is CASSQELAGSTDTQYF. The CDR3 region has the DNA TGTGCCAGCAGCCAAGAACTAGCGGGCAGCACAGATACGCAGTATTTT.

The chain carries TRBV12-5 and TRBJ2-1, with TRBD1 matching 7 bases. Per the germline V gene, CDR1 is LGHNT and CDR2 is FRNRAP. With V trimmed by 6 bases and J by 0 bases, 2 bases remained unmatched. This CDR3 has 14 amino acids. The CDR3 loop reads CASGTGSSYNEQFF. DNA of the CDR3: TGTGCTAGTGGGACAGGGAGCTCCTACAATGAGCAGTTCTTC. Full variable domain (remainder filled in from reference TRBV12-5 and TRBJ2-1): DARVTQTPRHKVTEMGQEVTMRCQPILGHNTVFWYRQTMMQGLELLAYFRNRAPLDDSGMPKDRFSAEMPDATLATLKIQPSEPRDSAVYFCASGTGSSYNEQFFGPGTRLTVL.

The V gene is TRBV5-4, the J gene TRBJ2-3; D might be TRBD2 (5 bases). The V gene lost 2 bases and the J gene lost 1 base, with 8 bases spanning the gap. CDR3 length: 14 amino acids. Germline CDR1 is SGHNT and CDR2 is YYREEE (reference sequence). CDR3 amino acids: CASSFFSGTDTQYF. The DNA of the CDR3 is TGTGCCAGCAGCTTTTTTAGCGGCACAGATACGCAGTATTTT.

The V and J genes are TRBV2 and TRBJ2-3; 10 bases are a match to TRBD1. V gave up 6 bases and J gave up 6 bases; unmatched junction bases: 3. The CDR3 has 13 amino acids. Germline V CDR1 and CDR2: SNHLY, FYNNEI. The CDR3 bases are TGTGCCAGCAGAGTGGACAGGGGGGATACGCAGTATTTT. Protein product: CASRVDRGDTQYF.

As DNA, the CDR3 is TGTGCCAGCAGCCCTCAAGTCGGTAATGAAAAACTGTTTTTT. It encodes CASSPQVGNEKLFF. This chain connects TRBV7-2 to TRBJ1-4; D not resolved. Trimming removed 5 bases at V and 4 bases at J, with 11 bases between. Germline values: CDR1 SGHTA, CDR2 FQGNSA. This CDR3 has 14 amino acids.

CDR3 amino acids: CASGRQGQNTEAFF. The DNA of the CDR3 is TGTGCCAGTGGAAGACAGGGGCAAAACACTGAAGCTTTCTTT. The J gene is TRBJ1-1, the V gene TRBV19; 8 bases match TRBD1. Germline CDR1 LNHDA, CDR2 SQIVND (reference sequence). V dropped 8 bases and J dropped 2; count of bases not matched to a gene: 7. There are 14 residues in the CDR3.

The chain has TRBV7-6 and TRBJ2-5, with TRBD1 identical over 8 bases. The last part of the DNA fits TRBJ2-7 better; the J call may be wrong. From germline, CDR1 is SGHVS and CDR2 FNYEAQ. The CDR3 runs to 14 residues. This chain's CDR3 is CASSFQGAGDEQYF. The DNA of the CDR3 is TGTGCCAGCAGCTTCCAGGGGGCCGGCGACGAGCAGTACTTC.

This clone was recorded a few times. The genes are TRBV30 and TRBJ1-6; TRBD1 matches 9 bases. Germline assignment: CDR1 GTSNPN and CDR2 SVGIG (reference sequence). V dropped 3 bases and J dropped 9; count of bases not matched to a gene: 9. The CDR3 runs to 15 residues. Here the CDR3 DNA reads TGTGCCTGGAGCAAAACAGGGGGCGGCGGTTCACCCCTCCACTTT. Amino acids: CAWSKTGGGGSPLHF.

V is TRBV29-1 and J is TRBJ1-4; TRBD1 agrees at 7 bases. CDR1 SQVTM and CDR2 ANQGSEA come from the germline V gene. The CDR3 is 11 residues long. Trimming took 7 bases from V and 8 from J; bases not matched to a gene: 4. The CDR3 nucleotides are TGCAGCGGACAGGGAGGAGAAAAACTGTTTTTT. This translates into CSGQGGEKLFF.

CDR3 DNA sequence: TGTGCCAGTAGTCAGGTCGGAGGCACGATCTCCTACGAGCAGTACTTC. Its protein is CASSQVGGTISYEQYF. This sequence joins TRBV19 and TRBJ2-7, with D perhaps TRBD2 (5 bases). V gave up 5 bases and J gave up 0 bases, with 17 bases separating them. Germline CDR1 reads LNHDA; CDR2 reads SQIVND (reference sequence). The CDR3 is made up of 16 amino acids.

The gene calls are TRBV5-4 and TRBJ2-3, with unresolved D. This CDR3 comprises 17 residues. CDR1 SGHNT and CDR2 YYREEE come from the germline V gene (reference sequence). V shed 2 bases and J shed 2 bases, with 18 bases lying between them. In DNA form, the CDR3 reads TGTGCCAGCAGCTTCCTGAGAGACCCGACACCCACAGATACGCAGTATTTT. As protein: CASSFLRDPTPTDTQYF.

This clone was seen only a few times. The J gene is TRBJ2-2, the V gene TRBV2, with TRBD2 matching over 7 bases. The CDR3 is made up of 13 amino acids. J lost 7 bases, V lost 6 bases, and 5 bases had no gene match. Germline CDR1 is SNHLY and CDR2 is FYNNEI. CDR3 DNA: TGTGCCAGCAGCCCGGGGGGTTTCGGGGAGCTGTTTTTT. It specifies CASSPGGFGELFF.

This chain uses TRBV28 with TRBJ1-3, with D perhaps TRBD1 (6 bases). This CDR3 region has 15 residues. In germline, CDR1 is MDHEN, CDR2 SYDVKM. Trimming shortened V by 2 bases and J by 3 bases, and 11 bases separated the two germline ends. The CDR3 is CASSLMDRGGNTIYF. CDR3 DNA: TGTGCCAGCAGTTTAATGGACAGAGGTGGAAACACCATATATTTT. Combining the CDR3 with reference TRBV28 and TRBJ1-3 gives the whole variable domain DVKVTQSSRYLVKRTGEKVFLECVQDMDHENMFWYRQDPGLGLRLIYFSYDVKMKEKGDIPEGYSVSREKKERFSLILESASTNQTSMYLCASSLMDRGGNTIYFGEGSWLTVV.

Only a few counts were recorded for this clone. The chain couples TRBV7-6 to TRBJ1-6, with D possibly TRBD1 on 6 matching bases. With 1 base removed from V and 10 bases from J, the gap between germline ends came to 17 bases. CDR3 length: 16 residues. Germline lookup yields CDR1 SGHVS and CDR2 FNYEAQ. DNA of the CDR3: TGTGCCAGCAGCTTAGGTCAGGGGTATAATTTGTCACCCCTCCACTTT. This codes for CASSLGQGYNLSPLHF.

This clone appeared a single time. This chain links TRBV19 with TRBJ2-3; D is possibly TRBD1 (6 bases). Trimming took 6 bases from V and 4 from J, leaving 20 bases between them. Germline V gene data show CDR1 as LNHDA and CDR2 as SQIVND (reference sequence). The length of the CDR3 is 16 residues. The DNA for the CDR3 is TGTGCCAGTAGGACACAGGGTGTTAAGTTCGCAGATACGCAGTATTTT. Translated, it gives CASRTQGVKFADTQYF.

The rearrangement links TRBV9 to TRBJ2-5; D possibly corresponds to TRBD1 (6 bases). The CDR3 covers 16 residues. The V gene lost 0 bases and the J gene lost 5 bases, with 17 bases spanning the gap. Per germline, CDR1 SGDLS and CDR2 YYNGEE. CDR3 region: CASSVDGKGTMETQYF. The CDR3 DNA sequence: TGTGCCAGCAGCGTAGATGGCAAGGGGACAATGGAGACCCAGTACTTC.

This clone has at least ten counts. The chain has TRBV30 and TRBJ2-6; D remains unclear. CDR3 size: 12 residues. Germline assignment: CDR1 GTSNPN and CDR2 SVGIG (reference sequence). V was pared by 0 bases and J by 10 bases, with 7 bases between. CDR3: CAWSVGENVLTF. CDR3 nucleotides: TGTGCCTGGAGTGTGGGCGAAAACGTCCTGACTTTC.